The rows below give T cell receptor beta chains drawn from one sample of a study of blood T cell repertoires in COVID-19. TCRdb keeps only in-frame clones here, not all; method: immunoSEQ multiplex PCR. This table holds 130,000 to 150,000 clones, over 70% found once. Sequencing was done on a sample of peripheral blood. These receptors came from a woman in her sixties or seventies with acute or convalescent COVID-19. CDR3s include the opening cysteine and the closing phenylalanine or tryptophan. A D gene is named only where the DNA matches it firmly. Size values are once, few and many counts, or a class for expanded clones, and some rows have none.

cdr3_nt cdr3_aa j_call v_call d_call clone_size
TGTGCCATCAGTGATGGGACAGGGAACGAGCAGTACTTC CAISDGTGNEQYF TRBJ2-7 TRBV10-3 TRBD1 -
TGTGCCAGCAGCTTAGATCGAGGGACTAGCGGGAATGAGCAGTTCTTC CASSLDRGTSGNEQFF TRBJ2-1 TRBV11-2 TRBD2 once
TGTGCCACCAGCAGAGAGTTCCAGGCCGCAGATGAAAAACTGTTTTTT CATSREFQAADEKLFF TRBJ1-4 TRBV15 - -
TGTGCCAGCAGCGGGAGCGCTGTACCCTACAATGAGCAGTTCTTC CASSGSAVPYNEQFF TRBJ2-1 TRBV9 - -
TGTGCCTGGAGTAAGCAGGGTGTTGGAGATACGCAGTATTTT CAWSKQGVGDTQYF TRBJ2-3 TRBV30 - -
TGTGCCAGCAGTTTGGCGGGAGGACCCTACAATGAGCAGTTCTTC CASSLAGGPYNEQFF TRBJ2-1 TRBV28 TRBD2 -
TGTGCCAGCAGCCAAGGTCTATGGGGCTACACCTTC CASSQGLWGYTF TRBJ1-2 TRBV14 - -
TGTGCCAGCAGCCTTGGACTAGCGGGAGGGCTACATACGCAGTATTTT CASSLGLAGGLHTQYF TRBJ2-3 TRBV3-1/TRBV3-2 TRBD2 -
TGCGCCAGCAGCACTCCCGGGTTCTTGGCTAATGAGCAGTTCTTC CASSTPGFLANEQFF TRBJ2-1 TRBV5-1 - -
TGTGCCAGCAGTTACTCAGCGGGTCCCAATCAGCCCCAGCATTTT CASSYSAGPNQPQHF TRBJ1-5 TRBV6-6 - -
TGTGCCTGGGGAGGGCCGGGGAGGGCCAATGAGCAGTTCTTC CAWGGPGRANEQFF TRBJ2-1 TRBV30 TRBD2 few
TGTGCCAGCTCCCTCGTGGGGGCGGCGTCAAACACTGAAGCTTTCTTT CASSLVGAASNTEAFF TRBJ1-1 TRBV18 - -
TGCGCCAGCGTAAGCCTAGGCTCCTACGAGCAGTACTTC CASVSLGSYEQYF TRBJ2-7 TRBV10-2 - few
TGTGCCAGCAGTGACGGACAGGGAGATGAAAAACTGTTTTTT CASSDGQGDEKLFF TRBJ1-4 TRBV6-4 TRBD1 -
TGTGCCAGCAGTTCAATTTACAGGGGGGACATCAGCAATCAGCCCCAGCATTTT CASSSIYRGDISNQPQHF TRBJ1-5 TRBV28 TRBD1 -
TGTGCCAGCAGCTTAACGGACAATCTTGGGGAGCAGTACTTC CASSLTDNLGEQYF TRBJ2-7 TRBV7-3 - -
TGTGCCAGCAGTTTCTCGACAGGGAGGTACGAGCAGTACTTC CASSFSTGRYEQYF TRBJ2-7 TRBV7-9 - -
TGTGCTAGTGGTTTGTCCGCTAGCGGGGCCAGGCACGAGCAGTTCTTC CASGLSASGARHEQFF TRBJ2-1 TRBV12-5 TRBD2 -
TGTGCCAGCAGCTTAGACGGTGGTCGGGTCAGCAACTATGGCTACACCTTC CASSLDGGRVSNYGYTF TRBJ1-2 TRBV7-9 - -
TGTGCCAGCAGCCCGGGACAGGGTAACGTTGGCTACACCTTC CASSPGQGNVGYTF TRBJ1-2 TRBV5-6 TRBD1 -
TGCGCCAGCAGCCTTGACAGGGGGAAATCACCCCTCCACTTT CASSLDRGKSPLHF TRBJ1-6 TRBV4-1 TRBD1 -
TGTGCCATCAATGGGGCAATGAACACTGAAGCTTTCTTT CAINGAMNTEAFF TRBJ1-1 TRBV10-3 - -
TGTGCCAGCAGTTGGGCAGGCGCCTACGAGCAGTACTTC CASSWAGAYEQYF TRBJ2-7 TRBV12-3/TRBV12-4 - few
TGTGCCAGCAGCCAAAACCCCGGTTCTAACTATGGCTACACCTTC CASSQNPGSNYGYTF TRBJ1-2 TRBV3-1/TRBV3-2 - -
TGTGCCAGCAGCTCTAGGGTGGACTTCGATGAGCAGTTCTTC CASSSRVDFDEQFF TRBJ2-1 TRBV7-8 - many
TGTGCCAGCAGCCAAGAGGTTCCGGGCTCTGGGGCCAACGTCCTGACTTTC CASSQEVPGSGANVLTF TRBJ2-6 TRBV3-1/TRBV3-2 - few
TGTGCCTGGAGTGTACTCGGCGGGAGCGACTACGAGCAGTACTTC CAWSVLGGSDYEQYF TRBJ2-7 TRBV30 TRBD2 -
TGTGCCAGCAATTGGGGAGGAGAGACCCAGTACTTC CASNWGGETQYF TRBJ2-5 TRBV12-3/TRBV12-4 - -
TGTGCTAGCAGCTTAGTCTTTTCCTCAACAGGGTCGCCAAGCTCCTACAATGAGCAGTTCTTC CASSLVFSSTGSPSSYNEQFF TRBJ2-1 TRBV7-7 - -
TGTGCCAGCTCACCAAGGCAGGGACTTCTAGACGAGCAGTACTTC CASSPRQGLLDEQYF TRBJ2-7 TRBV18 - once
TGTGCCAGCAGTTTTGGGACAAGGGGCGGGGAGCTGTTTTTT CASSFGTRGGELFF TRBJ2-2 TRBV27 - -
TGTGCCAGCAGGTACCGGGACAGGGGTAGGAAAACTGAAGCTTTCTTT CASRYRDRGRKTEAFF TRBJ1-1 TRBV6-5 TRBD1 -
TGTGCCAGCGGCCGGACAGGGGAGGCCTTC CASGRTGEAF TRBJ1-2 TRBV6-5 TRBD1 few
TGTGCCAGCAGTTGGCTAGCGGGACTCAGGGATACGCAGTATTTT CASSWLAGLRDTQYF TRBJ2-3 TRBV28 TRBD2 -
TGTGCCAGCAGTGAAATCACCCGACTAGCGGGCACCGGGGAGCTGTTTTTT CASSEITRLAGTGELFF TRBJ2-2 TRBV6-1 TRBD2 -
TGTGCCATCAGTGAGGGAGCCTATAATTCACCCCTCCACTTT CAISEGAYNSPLHF TRBJ1-6 TRBV10-3 - -
TGTGCCAGCAGTTTATGGCGACTAGCGGGAGGACCCGGGGAGCTGTTTTTT CASSLWRLAGGPGELFF TRBJ2-2 TRBV28 TRBD2 many
TGTGCCAGCAGCTTAGCGGTTTTTGAGACCCAGTACTTC CASSLAVFETQYF TRBJ2-5 TRBV11-2 - -
TGTGCCAGCAGCCCTACATCCGGCGGCCCGGGAAACACCATATATTTT CASSPTSGGPGNTIYF TRBJ1-3 TRBV3-1/TRBV3-2 - -
TGCGCCAGCAGCACGGCGGTTACTGCAACTAATGAAAAACTGTTTTTT CASSTAVTATNEKLFF TRBJ1-4 TRBV4-1 - once
TGTGCCAGCAGTTTATCCGGGACAGGCAACTACGAGCAGTACTTC CASSLSGTGNYEQYF TRBJ2-7 TRBV27 TRBD1 -
TGTGCCAGCAGCTTAGTCCTAGCGGGAGCCGAGCAGTACTTC CASSLVLAGAEQYF TRBJ2-7 TRBV7-9 TRBD2 once
TGTGCCAGCAGCCAGATAGGGGGGGCCAACCAGTATTTT CASSQIGGANQYF TRBJ2-3 TRBV7-2 - -
TGCGCCAGCAGCCAAGTTTTTTACAGGGTTGGCAATCAGCCCCAGCATTTT CASSQVFYRVGNQPQHF TRBJ1-5 TRBV4-1 - -
TGTGCCAGCAGCCGTGAGGGCACTGAAGCTTTCTTT CASSREGTEAFF TRBJ1-1 TRBV7-3 - few
TGTGCCAGCAGCTCTAGAAACGAGGAGACCCAGTACTTC CASSSRNEETQYF TRBJ2-5 TRBV9 - -
TGTGCCAGCAGCCCGGTAGCGGGAGGGCCCGGGGAGACCCAGTACTTC CASSPVAGGPGETQYF TRBJ2-5 TRBV4-2 TRBD2 -
TGTGCCAGCAGCCGCCGGGGGACTTACAATGAGCAGTTCTTC CASSRRGTYNEQFF TRBJ2-1 TRBV6-5 - -
TGTGCCAGCAGCCATTGGGGGGACAGAGGAAGGGGTGGCTACACCTTC CASSHWGDRGRGGYTF TRBJ1-2 TRBV5-6 TRBD1 -
TGTGCCAGCAGGACAGGGGACTATGGCTACACCTTC CASRTGDYGYTF TRBJ1-2 TRBV2 TRBD1 -
TGTGCCAGCAGCTTACCCGGGACAGCCGGACGGGGCTACACCTTC CASSLPGTAGRGYTF TRBJ1-2 TRBV5-6 TRBD1 -
TGTGCCAATCAACGGGACAGCCCATTATACGAGCAGTACTTC CANQRDSPLYEQYF TRBJ2-7 TRBV6-5 TRBD1 -